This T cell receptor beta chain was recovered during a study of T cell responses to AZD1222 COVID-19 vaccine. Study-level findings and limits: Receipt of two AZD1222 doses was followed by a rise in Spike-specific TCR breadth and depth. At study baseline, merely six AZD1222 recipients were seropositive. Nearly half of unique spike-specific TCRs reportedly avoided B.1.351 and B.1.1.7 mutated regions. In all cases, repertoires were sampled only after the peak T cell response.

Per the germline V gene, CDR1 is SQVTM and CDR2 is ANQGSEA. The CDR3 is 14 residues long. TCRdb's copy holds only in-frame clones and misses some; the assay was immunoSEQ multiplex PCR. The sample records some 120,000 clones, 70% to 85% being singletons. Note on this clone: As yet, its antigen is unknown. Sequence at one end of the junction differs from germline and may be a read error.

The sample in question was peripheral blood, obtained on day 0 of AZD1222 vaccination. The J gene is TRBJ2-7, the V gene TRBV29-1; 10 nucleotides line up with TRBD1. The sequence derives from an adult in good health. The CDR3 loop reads CSVEAGTGVGEQYF. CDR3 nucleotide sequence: TGCAGCGTAGAAGCCGGGACAGGGGTGGGCGAGCAGTACTTC.